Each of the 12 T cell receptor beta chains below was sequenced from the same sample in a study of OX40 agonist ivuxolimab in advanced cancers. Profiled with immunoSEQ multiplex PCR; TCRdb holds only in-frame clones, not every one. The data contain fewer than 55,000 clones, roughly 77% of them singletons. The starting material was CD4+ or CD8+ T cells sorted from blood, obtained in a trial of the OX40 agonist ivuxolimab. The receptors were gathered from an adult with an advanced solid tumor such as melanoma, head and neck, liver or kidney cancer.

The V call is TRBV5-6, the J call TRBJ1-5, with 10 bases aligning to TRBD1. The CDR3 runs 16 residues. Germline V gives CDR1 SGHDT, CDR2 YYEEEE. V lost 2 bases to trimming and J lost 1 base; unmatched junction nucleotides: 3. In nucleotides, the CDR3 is TGTGCCAGCAGCTTCGGGACAGGGGTGAGCAATCAGCCCCAGCATTTT. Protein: CASSFGTGVSNQPQHF.

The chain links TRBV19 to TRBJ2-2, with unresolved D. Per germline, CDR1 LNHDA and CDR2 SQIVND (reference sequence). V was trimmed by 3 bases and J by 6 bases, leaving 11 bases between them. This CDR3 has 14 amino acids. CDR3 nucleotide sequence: TGTGCCAGTAGTATCACTACTTTGGCCGGGGAGCTGTTTTTT. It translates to CASSITTLAGELFF.

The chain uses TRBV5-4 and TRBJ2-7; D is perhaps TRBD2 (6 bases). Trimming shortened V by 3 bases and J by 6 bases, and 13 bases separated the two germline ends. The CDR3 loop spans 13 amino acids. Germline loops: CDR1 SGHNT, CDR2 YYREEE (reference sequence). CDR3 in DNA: TGTGCCAGCAGCTCCGCCGGGACTCGCGAGCAGTACTTC. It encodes CASSSAGTREQYF.

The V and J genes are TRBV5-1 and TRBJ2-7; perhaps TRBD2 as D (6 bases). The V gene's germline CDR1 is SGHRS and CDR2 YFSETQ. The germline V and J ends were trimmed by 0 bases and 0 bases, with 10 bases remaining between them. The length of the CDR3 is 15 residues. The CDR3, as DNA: TGCGCCAGCAGCTTGGGTTCTAGCGACTCCTACGAGCAGTACTTC. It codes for CASSLGSSDSYEQYF.

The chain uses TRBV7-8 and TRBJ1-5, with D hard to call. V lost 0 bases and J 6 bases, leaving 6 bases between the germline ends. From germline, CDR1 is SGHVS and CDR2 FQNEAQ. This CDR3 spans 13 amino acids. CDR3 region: CASSLAKFQPQHF. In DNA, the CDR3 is TGTGCCAGCAGCTTAGCGAAATTTCAGCCCCAGCATTTT.

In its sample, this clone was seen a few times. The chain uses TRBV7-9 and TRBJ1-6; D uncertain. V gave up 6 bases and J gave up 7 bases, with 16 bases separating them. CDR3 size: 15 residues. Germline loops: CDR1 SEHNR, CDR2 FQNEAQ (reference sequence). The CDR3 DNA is TGTGCCAGCAGTGAACCGGCGGTGTCGAATTCACCCCTCCACTTT. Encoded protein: CASSEPAVSNSPLHF.

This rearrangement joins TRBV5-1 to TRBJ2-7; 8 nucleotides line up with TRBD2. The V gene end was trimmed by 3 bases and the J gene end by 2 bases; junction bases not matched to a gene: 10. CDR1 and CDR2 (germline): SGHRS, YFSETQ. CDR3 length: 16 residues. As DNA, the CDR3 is TGCGCCAGCAGCTCCGCTCCGGGGGGGAGGGCCTACGAGCAGTACTTC. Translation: CASSSAPGGRAYEQYF.

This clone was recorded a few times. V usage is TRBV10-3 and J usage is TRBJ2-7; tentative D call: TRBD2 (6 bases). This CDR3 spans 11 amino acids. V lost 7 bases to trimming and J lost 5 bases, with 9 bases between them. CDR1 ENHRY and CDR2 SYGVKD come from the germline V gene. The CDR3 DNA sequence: TGTGCCATCACTCGGGGGAACGAGCAGTACTTC. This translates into CAITRGNEQYF.

CDR3 DNA sequence: TGTGCCAGCAGTTACTCAGGACAGACTGGAAACACCATATATTTT. It yields the protein CASSYSGQTGNTIYF. The rearrangement uses TRBV6-5 and TRBJ1-3; D perhaps matches TRBD1 (6 bases). V lost 0 bases and J lost 2, with 8 bases in between. Germline CDR1 MNHEY, CDR2 SVGAGI. This CDR3 is built from 15 residues.

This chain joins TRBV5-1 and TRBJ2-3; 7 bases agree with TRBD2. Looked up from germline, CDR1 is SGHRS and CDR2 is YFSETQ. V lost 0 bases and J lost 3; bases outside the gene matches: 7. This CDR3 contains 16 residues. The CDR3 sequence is CASSLAVWGGTDTQYF. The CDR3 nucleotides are TGCGCCAGCAGCTTGGCCGTTTGGGGAGGGACAGATACGCAGTATTTT.

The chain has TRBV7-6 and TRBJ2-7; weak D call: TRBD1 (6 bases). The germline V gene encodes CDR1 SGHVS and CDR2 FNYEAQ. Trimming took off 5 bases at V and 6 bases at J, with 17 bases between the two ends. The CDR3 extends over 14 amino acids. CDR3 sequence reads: CASSEGGKFSEQYF. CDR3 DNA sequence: TGTGCCAGCAGCGAAGGGGGTAAGTTCAGCGAGCAGTACTTC.

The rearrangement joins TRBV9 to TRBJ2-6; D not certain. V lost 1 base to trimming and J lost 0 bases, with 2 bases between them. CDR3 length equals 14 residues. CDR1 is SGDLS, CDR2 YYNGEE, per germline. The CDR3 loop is CASSVNSGANVLTF. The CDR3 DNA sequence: TGTGCCAGCAGCGTAAACTCTGGGGCCAACGTCCTGACTTTC.